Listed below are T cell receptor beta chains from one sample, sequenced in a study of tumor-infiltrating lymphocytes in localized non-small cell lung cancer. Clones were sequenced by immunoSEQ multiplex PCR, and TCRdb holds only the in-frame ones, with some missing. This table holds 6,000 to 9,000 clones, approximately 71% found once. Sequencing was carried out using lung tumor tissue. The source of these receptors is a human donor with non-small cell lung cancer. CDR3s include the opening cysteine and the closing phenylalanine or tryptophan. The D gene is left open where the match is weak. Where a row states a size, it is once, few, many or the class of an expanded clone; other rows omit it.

CDR3: CASSQERWNEQFF
DNA: TGCGCCAGCAGCCAAGAAAGGTGGAATGAGCAGTTCTTC
size: NA
J: TRBJ2-1
D: NA
length: 13
V: TRBV4-3

CDR3: CASSLAGGLGNEKLFF
DNA: TGTGCCAGCAGCTTAGCCGGGGGACTTGGGAATGAAAAACTGTTTTTT
size: NA
J: TRBJ1-4
D: NA
length: 16
V: TRBV7-8

CDR3: CASSLFTGLYNEQFF
DNA: TGTGCCAGCAGCTTATTCACAGGGCTTTACAATGAGCAGTTCTTC
size: NA
J: TRBJ2-1
D: NA
length: 15
V: TRBV11-1

CDR3: CASSPRDRGDTEAFF
DNA: TGTGCCAGCAGCCCCAGGGACAGGGGCGACACTGAAGCTTTCTTT
size: few
J: TRBJ1-1
D: TRBD1
length: 15
V: TRBV5-6

CDR3: CASSLGRDTEAFF
DNA: TGTGCCAGCAGCCTTGGGAGGGACACTGAAGCTTTCTTT
size: NA
J: TRBJ1-1
D: NA
length: 13
V: TRBV5-4